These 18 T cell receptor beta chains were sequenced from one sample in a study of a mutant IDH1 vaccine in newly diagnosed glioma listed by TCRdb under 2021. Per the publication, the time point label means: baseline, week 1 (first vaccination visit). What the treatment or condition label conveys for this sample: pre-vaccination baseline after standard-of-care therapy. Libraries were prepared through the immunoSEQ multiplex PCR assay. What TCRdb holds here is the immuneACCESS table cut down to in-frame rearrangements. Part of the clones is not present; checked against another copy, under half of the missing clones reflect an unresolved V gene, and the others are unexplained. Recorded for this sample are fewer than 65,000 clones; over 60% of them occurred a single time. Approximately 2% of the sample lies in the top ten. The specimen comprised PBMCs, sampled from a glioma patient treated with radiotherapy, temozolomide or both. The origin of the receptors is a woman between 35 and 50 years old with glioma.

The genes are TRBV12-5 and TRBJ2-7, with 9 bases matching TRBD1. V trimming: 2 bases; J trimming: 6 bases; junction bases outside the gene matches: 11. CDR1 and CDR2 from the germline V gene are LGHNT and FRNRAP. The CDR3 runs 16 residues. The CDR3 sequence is CASGLWSGTGLFEQYF. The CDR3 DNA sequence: TGTGCTAGTGGTTTGTGGTCCGGGACAGGGCTCTTCGAGCAGTACTTC.

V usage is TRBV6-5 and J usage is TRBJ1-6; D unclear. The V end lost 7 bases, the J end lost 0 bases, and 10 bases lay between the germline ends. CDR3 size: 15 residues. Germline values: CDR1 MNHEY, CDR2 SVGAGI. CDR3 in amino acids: CASNAGFSYNSPLHF. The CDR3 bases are TGTGCCAGCAATGCGGGGTTCTCCTATAATTCACCCCTCCACTTT.

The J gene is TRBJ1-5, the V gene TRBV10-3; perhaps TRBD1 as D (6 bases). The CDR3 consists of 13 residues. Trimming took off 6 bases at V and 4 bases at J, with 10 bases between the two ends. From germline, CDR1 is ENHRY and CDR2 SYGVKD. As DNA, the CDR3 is TGTGCCATCAGGGGGGGGCTTAATCAGCCCCAGCATTTT. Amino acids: CAIRGGLNQPQHF.

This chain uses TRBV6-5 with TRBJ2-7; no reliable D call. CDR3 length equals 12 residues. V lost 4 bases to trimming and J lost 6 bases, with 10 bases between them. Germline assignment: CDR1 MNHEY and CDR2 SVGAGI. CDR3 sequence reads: CASSSSAREQYF. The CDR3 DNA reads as TGTGCCAGCAGTTCGTCGGCCCGCGAGCAGTACTTC.

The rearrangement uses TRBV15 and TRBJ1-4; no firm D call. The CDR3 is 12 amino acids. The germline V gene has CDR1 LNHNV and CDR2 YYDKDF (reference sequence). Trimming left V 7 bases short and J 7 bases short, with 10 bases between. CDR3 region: CATTSAFEKLFF. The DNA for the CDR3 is TGTGCCACCACATCGGCATTTGAAAAACTGTTTTTT.

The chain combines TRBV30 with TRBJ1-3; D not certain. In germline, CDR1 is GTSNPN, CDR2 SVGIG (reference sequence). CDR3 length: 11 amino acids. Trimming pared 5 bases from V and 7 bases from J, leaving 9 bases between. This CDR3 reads CAWERSNTIYF. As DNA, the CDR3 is TGTGCCTGGGAGCGGTCGAACACCATATATTTT.

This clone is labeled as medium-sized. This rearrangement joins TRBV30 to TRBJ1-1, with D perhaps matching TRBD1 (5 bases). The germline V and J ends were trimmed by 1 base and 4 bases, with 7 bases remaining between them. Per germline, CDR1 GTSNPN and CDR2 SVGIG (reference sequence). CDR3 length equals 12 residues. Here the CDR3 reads CAWSGGTTEAFF. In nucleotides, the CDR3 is TGTGCCTGGAGTGGGGGGACCACTGAAGCTTTCTTT.

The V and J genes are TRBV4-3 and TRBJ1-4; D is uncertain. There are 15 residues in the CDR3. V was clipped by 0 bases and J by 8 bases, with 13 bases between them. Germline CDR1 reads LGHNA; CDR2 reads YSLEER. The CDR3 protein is CASSQDQVGGEKLFF. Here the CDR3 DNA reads TGCGCCAGCAGCCAAGATCAGGTGGGAGGCGAAAAACTGTTTTTT.

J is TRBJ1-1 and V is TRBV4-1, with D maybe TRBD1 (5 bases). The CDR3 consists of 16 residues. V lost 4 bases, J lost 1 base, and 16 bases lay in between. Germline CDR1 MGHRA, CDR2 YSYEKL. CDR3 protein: CASSRIETGPNTEAFF. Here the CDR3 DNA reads TGCGCCAGCAGCCGAATCGAAACAGGACCGAACACTGAAGCTTTCTTT.

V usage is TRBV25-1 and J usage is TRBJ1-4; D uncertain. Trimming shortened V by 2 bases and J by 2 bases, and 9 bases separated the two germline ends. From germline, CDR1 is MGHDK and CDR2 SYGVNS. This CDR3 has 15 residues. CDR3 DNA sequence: TGTGCCAGCAGTGAAACCAGGCTTACTAATGAAAAACTGTTTTTT. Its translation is CASSETRLTNEKLFF.

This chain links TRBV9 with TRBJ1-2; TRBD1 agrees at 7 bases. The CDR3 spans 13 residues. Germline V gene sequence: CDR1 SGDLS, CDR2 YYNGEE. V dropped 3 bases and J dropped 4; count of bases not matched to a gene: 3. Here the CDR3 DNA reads TGTGCCAGCAGCGAGGGACAGCTCTATGGCTACACCTTC. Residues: CASSEGQLYGYTF.

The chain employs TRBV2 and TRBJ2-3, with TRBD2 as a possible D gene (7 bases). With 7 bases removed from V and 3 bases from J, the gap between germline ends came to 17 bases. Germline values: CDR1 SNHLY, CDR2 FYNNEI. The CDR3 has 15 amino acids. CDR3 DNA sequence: TGTGCCAGCAATGTCTTAGGGGGGGGGACAGATACGCAGTATTTT. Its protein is CASNVLGGGTDTQYF.

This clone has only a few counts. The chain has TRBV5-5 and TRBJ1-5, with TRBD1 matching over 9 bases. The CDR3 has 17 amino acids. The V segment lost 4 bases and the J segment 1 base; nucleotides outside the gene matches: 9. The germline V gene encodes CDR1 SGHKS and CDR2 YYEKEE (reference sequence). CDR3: CASSPDRGLMSNQPQHF. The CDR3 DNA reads TGTGCCAGCAGCCCCGACAGGGGGTTAATGAGCAATCAGCCCCAGCATTTT.

The CDR3 sequence: CASSTPGTAIYEQYF. CDR3 nucleotides: TGTGCCAGCAGTACCCCCGGGACAGCGATCTACGAGCAGTACTTC. The V call is TRBV6-5, the J call TRBJ2-7; 7 bases agree with TRBD1. This CDR3 is built from 15 residues. Trimming at V came to 5 bases and at J to 3 bases, leaving 10 bases not matched to a gene. CDR1 and CDR2 (germline): MNHEY, SVGAGI.

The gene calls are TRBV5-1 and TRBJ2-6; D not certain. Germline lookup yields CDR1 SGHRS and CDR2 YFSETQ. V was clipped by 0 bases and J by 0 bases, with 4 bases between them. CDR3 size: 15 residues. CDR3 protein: CASSLGPSGANVLTF. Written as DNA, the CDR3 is TGCGCCAGCAGCTTGGGGCCCTCTGGGGCCAACGTCCTGACTTTC. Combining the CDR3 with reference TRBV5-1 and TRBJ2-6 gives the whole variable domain KAGVTQTPRYLIKTRGQQVTLSCSPISGHRSVSWYQQTPGQGLQFLFEYFSETQRNKGNFPGRFSGRQFSNSRSEMNVSTLELGDSALYLCASSLGPSGANVLTFGAGSRLTVL.

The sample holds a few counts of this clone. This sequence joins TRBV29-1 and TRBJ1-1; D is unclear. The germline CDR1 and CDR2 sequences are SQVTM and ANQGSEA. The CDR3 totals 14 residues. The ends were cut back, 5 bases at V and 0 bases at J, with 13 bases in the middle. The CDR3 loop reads CSVLGEILNTEAFF. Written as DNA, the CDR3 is TGCAGCGTTTTAGGTGAGATTTTGAACACTGAAGCTTTCTTT.

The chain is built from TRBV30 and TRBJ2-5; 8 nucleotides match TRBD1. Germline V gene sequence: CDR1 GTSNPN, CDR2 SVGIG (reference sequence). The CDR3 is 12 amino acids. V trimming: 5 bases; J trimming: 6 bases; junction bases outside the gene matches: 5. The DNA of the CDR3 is TGTGCCTGGTCTGGACAGGGCCAGACCCAGTACTTC. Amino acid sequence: CAWSGQGQTQYF.

The CDR3 region has the DNA TGCGCCAGCAGCTTGGTGGGGGGGTCCGCAGGAGATACGCAGTATTTT. This sequence encodes CASSLVGGSAGDTQYF. This sequence joins TRBV5-1 and TRBJ2-3; 7 nucleotides match TRBD2. With V trimmed by 0 bases and J by 5 bases, 9 bases remained unmatched. CDR3 length: 16 amino acids. The germline gives CDR1 SGHRS, CDR2 YFSETQ.